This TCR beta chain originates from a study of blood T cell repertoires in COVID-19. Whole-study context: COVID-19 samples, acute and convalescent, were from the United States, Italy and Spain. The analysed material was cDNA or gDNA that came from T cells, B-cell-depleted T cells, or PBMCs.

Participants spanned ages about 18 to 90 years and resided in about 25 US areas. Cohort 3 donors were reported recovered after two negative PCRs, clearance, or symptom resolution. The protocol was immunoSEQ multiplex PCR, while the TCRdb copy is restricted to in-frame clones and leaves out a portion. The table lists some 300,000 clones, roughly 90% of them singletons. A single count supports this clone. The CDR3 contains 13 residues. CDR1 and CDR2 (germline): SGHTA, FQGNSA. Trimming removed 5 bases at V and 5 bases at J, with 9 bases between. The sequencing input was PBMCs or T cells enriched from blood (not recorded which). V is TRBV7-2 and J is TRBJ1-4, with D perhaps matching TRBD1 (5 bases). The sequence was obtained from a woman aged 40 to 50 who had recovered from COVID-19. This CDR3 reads CASSPRQNEKLFF. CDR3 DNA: TGTGCCAGCAGCCCCCGACAGAATGAAAAACTGTTTTTT.